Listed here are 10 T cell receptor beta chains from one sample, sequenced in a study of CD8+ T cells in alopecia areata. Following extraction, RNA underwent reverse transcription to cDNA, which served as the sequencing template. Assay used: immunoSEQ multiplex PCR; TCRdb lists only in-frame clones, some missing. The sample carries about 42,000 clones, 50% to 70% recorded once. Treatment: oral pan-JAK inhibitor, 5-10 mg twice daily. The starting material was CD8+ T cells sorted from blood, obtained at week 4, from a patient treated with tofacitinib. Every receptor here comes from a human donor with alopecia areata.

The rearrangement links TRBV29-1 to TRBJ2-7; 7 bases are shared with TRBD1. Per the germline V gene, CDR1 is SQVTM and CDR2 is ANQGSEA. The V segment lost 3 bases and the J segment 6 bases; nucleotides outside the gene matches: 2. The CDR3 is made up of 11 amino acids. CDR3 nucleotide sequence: TGCAGCGTTGAGACAGGGCGCGAGCAGTACTTC. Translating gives CSVETGREQYF.

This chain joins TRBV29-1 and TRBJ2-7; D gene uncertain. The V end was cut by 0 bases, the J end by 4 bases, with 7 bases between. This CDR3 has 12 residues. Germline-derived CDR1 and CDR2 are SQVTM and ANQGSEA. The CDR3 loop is CSVEEGGYEQYF. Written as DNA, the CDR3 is TGCAGCGTTGAAGAGGGTGGTTACGAGCAGTACTTC.

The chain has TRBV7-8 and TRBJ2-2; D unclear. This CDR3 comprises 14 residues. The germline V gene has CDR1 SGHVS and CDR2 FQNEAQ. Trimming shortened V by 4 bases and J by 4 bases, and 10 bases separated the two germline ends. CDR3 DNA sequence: TGTGCCAGCAGCTCCTCCGCCAGCACCGGGGAGCTGTTTTTT. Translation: CASSSSASTGELFF.

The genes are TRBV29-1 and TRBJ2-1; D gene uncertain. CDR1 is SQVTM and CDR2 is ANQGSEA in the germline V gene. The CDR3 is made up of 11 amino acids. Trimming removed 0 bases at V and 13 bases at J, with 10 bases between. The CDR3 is CSVEDVSQQFF. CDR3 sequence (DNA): TGCAGCGTTGAAGACGTATCCCAACAGTTCTTC.

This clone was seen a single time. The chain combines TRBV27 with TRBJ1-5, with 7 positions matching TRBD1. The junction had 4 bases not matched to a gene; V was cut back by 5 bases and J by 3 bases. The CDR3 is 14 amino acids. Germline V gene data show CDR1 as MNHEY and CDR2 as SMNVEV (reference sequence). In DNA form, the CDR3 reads TGTGCCAGCAGTGGGACAGAGTCCAATCAGCCCCAGCATTTT. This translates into CASSGTESNQPQHF.

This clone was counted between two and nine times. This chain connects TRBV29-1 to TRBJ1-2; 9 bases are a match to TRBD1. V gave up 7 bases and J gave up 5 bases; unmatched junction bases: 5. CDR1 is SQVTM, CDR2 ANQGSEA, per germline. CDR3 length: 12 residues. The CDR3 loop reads CSAEQGAYGYTF. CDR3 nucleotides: TGCAGCGCCGAACAGGGGGCGTATGGCTACACCTTC.

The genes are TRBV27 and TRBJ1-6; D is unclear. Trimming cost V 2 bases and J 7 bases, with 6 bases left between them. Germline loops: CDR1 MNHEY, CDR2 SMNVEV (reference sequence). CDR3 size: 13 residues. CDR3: CASSLRGNSPLHF. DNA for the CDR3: TGTGCCAGCAGTTTAAGAGGGAATTCACCCCTCCACTTT.

The CDR3 here is CASSDRDTSTDTQYF. In DNA form, the CDR3 reads TGTGCCAGCAGTGACCGGGACACAAGCACAGATACGCAGTATTTT. This chain links TRBV2 with TRBJ2-3, with D possibly matching TRBD1 (6 bases). The length of the CDR3 is 15 residues. V lost 3 bases and J lost 0, with 10 bases in between. CDR1 SNHLY and CDR2 FYNNEI come from the germline V gene.

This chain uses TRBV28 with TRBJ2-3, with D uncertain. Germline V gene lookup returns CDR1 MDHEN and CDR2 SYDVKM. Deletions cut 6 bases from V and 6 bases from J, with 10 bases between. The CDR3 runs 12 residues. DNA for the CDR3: TGTGCCAGCAGCTTTCAAGCGGATACGCAGTATTTT. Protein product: CASSFQADTQYF. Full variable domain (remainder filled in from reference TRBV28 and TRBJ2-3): DVKVTQSSRYLVKRTGEKVFLECVQDMDHENMFWYRQDPGLGLRLIYFSYDVKMKEKGDIPEGYSVSREKKERFSLILESASTNQTSMYLCASSFQADTQYFGPGTRLTVL.

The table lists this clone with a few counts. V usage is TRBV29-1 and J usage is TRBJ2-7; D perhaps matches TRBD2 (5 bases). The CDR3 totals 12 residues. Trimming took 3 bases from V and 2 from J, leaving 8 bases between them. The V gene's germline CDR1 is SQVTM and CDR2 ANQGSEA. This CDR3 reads CSVDAGAYEQYF. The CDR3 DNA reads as TGCAGCGTTGACGCCGGGGCCTACGAGCAGTACTTC.